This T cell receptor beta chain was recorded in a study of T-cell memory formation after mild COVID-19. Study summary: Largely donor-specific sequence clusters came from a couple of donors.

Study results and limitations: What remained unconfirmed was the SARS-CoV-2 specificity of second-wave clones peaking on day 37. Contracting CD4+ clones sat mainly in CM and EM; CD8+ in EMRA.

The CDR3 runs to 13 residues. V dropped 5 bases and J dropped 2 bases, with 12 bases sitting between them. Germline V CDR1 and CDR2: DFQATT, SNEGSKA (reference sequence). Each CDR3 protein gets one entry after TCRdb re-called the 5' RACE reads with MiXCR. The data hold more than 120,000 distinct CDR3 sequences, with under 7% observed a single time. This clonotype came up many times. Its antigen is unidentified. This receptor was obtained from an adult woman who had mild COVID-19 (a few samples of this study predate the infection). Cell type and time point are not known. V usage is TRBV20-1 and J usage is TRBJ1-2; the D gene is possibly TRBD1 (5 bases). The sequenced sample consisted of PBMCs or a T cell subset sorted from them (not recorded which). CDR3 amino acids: CSAWQGGNYGYTF. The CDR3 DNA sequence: TGCAGTGCTTGGCAGGGAGGGAACTATGGCTACACCTTC.